A single sample gave rise to the 13 T cell receptor beta chains below, sequenced in a study of T-cell memory formation after mild COVID-19. TCRdb fed the 5' RACE reads into MiXCR, producing one record per CDR3 protein. Counted here are approximately 89,000 distinct CDR3 sequences, more than 10% occurring once; the ten biggest clones make up 40% to 45%. Sequenced sample: PBMCs or a T cell subset sorted from them (not recorded which). The receptors were sampled from a man aged 18 to 30 who had mild COVID-19 (a few samples of this study predate the infection). Cell type and time point are not known.

This rearrangement joins TRBV24-1 to TRBJ1-1; the D gene is possibly TRBD1 (5 bases). V lost 7 bases and J lost 4, with 12 bases in between. The germline gives CDR1 KGHDR, CDR2 SFDVKD. The CDR3 totals 13 residues. Here the CDR3 DNA reads TGTGCCACCAGCCGGGGGGGTAGCACTGAAGCTTTCTTT. This codes for CATSRGGSTEAFF.

This chain joins TRBV4-1 and TRBJ1-6, with 8 bases matching TRBD1. Trimming took 3 bases from V and 10 from J; bases not matched to a gene: 8. The CDR3 sequence is 15 residues long. Per the germline V gene, CDR1 is MGHRA and CDR2 is YSYEKL. CDR3 DNA sequence: TGCGCCAGCAGCCAGTCCGGGACAGGCAGGTCACCCCTCCACTTT. Amino acid sequence: CASSQSGTGRSPLHF.

The gene calls are TRBV6-6 and TRBJ2-7; TRBD1 might be the D (5 bases). Germline CDR1 and CDR2: MNHNY and SVGAGI (reference sequence). Trimming took off 1 base at V and 6 bases at J, with 13 bases between the two ends. There are 14 residues in the CDR3. The CDR3 protein is CASSYYQGTGEQYV. DNA for the CDR3: TGTGCCAGCAGTTACTATCAGGGTACAGGCGAGCAGTACGTC.

The CDR3 DNA reads as TGCGCCAGCAGCCAAGAAACAAGTATCCACACCTTC. Protein product: CASSQETSIHTF. V gene TRBV4-1 combines with J gene TRBJ1-2; D gene ambiguous. Germline CDR1 MGHRA, CDR2 YSYEKL. Trimming removed 0 bases at V and 12 bases at J, with 11 bases between. The CDR3 is 12 amino acids.

V usage is TRBV7-8 and J usage is TRBJ2-3; D might be TRBD1 or TRBD2, each matching 5 bases. Germline lookup yields CDR1 SGHVS and CDR2 FQNEAQ. This CDR3 is 16 amino acids long. The ends were cut back, 5 bases at V and 2 bases at J, with 17 bases in the middle. Here the CDR3 reads CASSHRDGAYTDTQYF. In DNA, the CDR3 is TGTGCCAGCAGCCACCGGGACGGAGCCTACACAGATACGCAGTATTTT. Full variable domain (outside the CDR3, taken from reference TRBV7-8 and TRBJ2-3): GAGVSQSPRYKVAKRGQDVALRCDPISGHVSLFWYQQALGQGPEFLTYFQNEAQLDKSGLPSDRFFAERPEGSVSTLKIQRTQQEDSAVYLCASSHRDGAYTDTQYFGPGTRLTVL.

This clonotype has only a few counts. The J gene is TRBJ2-3, the V gene TRBV14; D unclear. V shed 4 bases and J shed 2 bases, with 10 bases lying between them. The CDR3 consists of 14 residues. Germline V gene lookup returns CDR1 SGHDN and CDR2 FVKESK. CDR3 loop: CASSPALFTDTQYF. In DNA form, the CDR3 reads TGTGCCAGCAGCCCCGCCTTATTCACAGATACGCAGTATTTT. The full variable domain, rest sourced from reference TRBV14 and TRBJ2-3, is EAGVTQFPSHSVIEKGQTVTLRCDPISGHDNLYWYRRVMGKEIKFLLHFVKESKQDESGMPNNRFLAERTGGTYSTLKVQPAELEDSGVYFCASSPALFTDTQYFGPGTRLTVL.

In this sample, this clonotype turned up many times. The chain uses TRBV5-1 and TRBJ2-1, with 11 bases aligning to TRBD2. Germline values: CDR1 SGHRS, CDR2 YFSETQ. The junction had 4 bases not matched to a gene; V was cut back by 4 bases and J by 4 bases. The CDR3 length is 15 residues. The CDR3 reads CASSPTSGVYNEQFF. CDR3 sequence (DNA): TGCGCCAGCAGCCCGACTAGCGGGGTATACAATGAGCAGTTCTTC.

The chain is built from TRBV6-5 and TRBJ2-1; 11 positions match TRBD2. CDR1 MNHEY and CDR2 SVGAGI come from the germline V gene. The CDR3 is 15 amino acids. V gave up 6 bases and J gave up 6 bases; unmatched junction bases: 7. CDR3 sequence: CASSPLAGGGNEQFF. The CDR3 coding sequence is TGTGCCAGCAGCCCGCTAGCGGGGGGAGGCAATGAGCAGTTCTTC.

The V and J genes are TRBV20-1 and TRBJ2-7; 8 bases align to TRBD2. Germline V lookup: CDR1 DFQATT, CDR2 SNEGSKA (reference sequence). The CDR3 loop spans 16 amino acids. Trimming at V came to 0 bases and at J to 4 bases, leaving 11 bases not matched to a gene. CDR3 coding DNA: TGCAGTGCTAGAGATTCGGCAGCGGGGGAAATTTACGAGCAGTACTTC. Its translation: CSARDSAAGEIYEQYF.

This clonotype was counted a few times. V usage is TRBV27 and J usage is TRBJ2-2; possible D gene TRBD2, 5 bases. Trimming left V 3 bases short and J 4 bases short, with 12 bases between. Germline V gene sequence: CDR1 MNHEY, CDR2 SMNVEV (reference sequence). The CDR3 has 15 residues. DNA for the CDR3: TGTGCCAGCAGTTTGTCTCGGGGATCCACCGGGGAGCTGTTTTTT. Translation gives CASSLSRGSTGELFF.

V gene TRBV28 combines with J gene TRBJ2-1, with TRBD2 identical over 15 bases. V lost 6 bases, J lost 3 bases, and 6 bases stayed unmatched. The CDR3 covers 17 residues. The germline V gene encodes CDR1 MDHEN and CDR2 SYDVKM. This CDR3 is CASSPGTSGGLYNEQFF. The CDR3, as DNA: TGTGCCAGCAGCCCCGGGACTAGCGGGGGGCTCTACAATGAGCAGTTCTTC.

V gene TRBV10-3 combines with J gene TRBJ2-7; 7 bases line up with TRBD1. CDR1 is ENHRY, CDR2 SYGVKD, per germline. There are 14 residues in the CDR3. After removal of 3 bases from V and 1 base from J, the junction contained 3 bases not matched to a gene. CDR3 sequence (DNA): TGTGCCATCAGTGACCCGGGACAGTCCTACGAGCAGTACTTC. Translation gives CAISDPGQSYEQYF.

This clonotype has a handful of counts. The rearrangement uses TRBV11-1 and TRBJ2-6; the match to TRBD2 covers 8 bases. J was trimmed by 0 bases and V by 1 base; bases with no gene match: 2. This CDR3 is 17 amino acids long. Per the germline V gene, CDR1 is SGHAT and CDR2 is FQDESV (reference sequence). CDR3 in amino acids: CASSLGTSSSGANVLTF. CDR3 DNA: TGTGCCAGCAGCTTAGGGACTAGCAGCTCTGGGGCCAACGTCCTGACTTTC.